A single sample is the source of the 7 T cell receptor beta chains below, sequenced in a study of shared clonotypes between healthy human individuals. Libraries were prepared by immunoSEQ multiplex PCR; TCRdb keeps only in-frame clonotypes and omits some of them. The sample includes about a million clones, more than 60% of them seen just once. Sequencing was carried out using memory CD4+ T cells sorted from blood. Stated subset: CD45RA-negative fraction. The receptors were gathered from a man aged 18-30 years in good health.

The table lists this clone with a count of one. V is TRBV5-1 and J is TRBJ2-7; 14 bases are a match to TRBD2. Unmatched junction bases numbered 4, after V lost 4 bases and J lost 4 bases. CDR3 length: 15 residues. Looked up from germline, CDR1 is SGHRS and CDR2 is YFSETQ. The CDR3 spells CASSPTSGRAYEQYF. Written as DNA, the CDR3 is TGCGCCAGCAGCCCGACTAGCGGGAGGGCATACGAGCAGTACTTC.

Note on this clone: At the DNA level, this CDR3 is encoded by other sequences in the same sample as well. The chain recombines TRBV5-1 with TRBJ1-1; 9 bases match TRBD1. The CDR3 consists of 14 residues. Germline CDR1 reads SGHRS; CDR2 reads YFSETQ. V dropped 4 bases and J dropped 2; count of bases not matched to a gene: 3. CDR3 nucleotides: TGCGCCAGCAGCCCGGGACAGGGTAACACTGAAGCTTTCTTT. Amino acid sequence: CASSPGQGNTEAFF.

The rearrangement joins TRBV28 to TRBJ2-3; D tentatively fits TRBD1 or TRBD2 (6 bases each). The CDR3 consists of 16 residues. Germline CDR1 MDHEN, CDR2 SYDVKM. Trimming took off 7 bases at V and 8 bases at J, with 25 bases between the two ends. The CDR3 coding sequence is TGTGCCAGCAATCCGCTCCCGGGGGCCACCCCACGTACGCAGTATTTT. The encoded protein is CASNPLPGATPRTQYF.

The V gene is TRBV5-1, the J gene TRBJ2-3, with TRBD2 matching over 9 bases. This CDR3 comprises 16 residues. With V trimmed by 5 bases and J by 0 bases, 7 bases remained unmatched. Germline CDR1 and CDR2: SGHRS and YFSETQ. CDR3 residues: CASRGGGADSTDTQYF. DNA of the CDR3: TGCGCCAGCAGGGGCGGGGGGGCCGATAGCACAGATACGCAGTATTTT.

This clone was seen a handful of times. V gene TRBV19 combines with J gene TRBJ1-5; D ambiguous. The V and J ends lost 5 bases and 0 bases respectively, with 5 bases between them. Germline V gives CDR1 LNHDA, CDR2 SQIVND (reference sequence). This CDR3 contains 13 residues. CDR3 region: CASSPVSNQPQHF. CDR3 nucleotide sequence: TGTGCCAGTAGTCCAGTTAGCAATCAGCCCCAGCATTTT.

As regards this clone: In the same sample, other DNA sequences code for this CDR3. The V call is TRBV30, the J call TRBJ1-2, with a possible D match to TRBD1 (5 bases). The V end was cut by 0 bases, the J end by 6 bases, with 11 bases between. The germline V gene has CDR1 GTSNPN and CDR2 SVGIG (reference sequence). This CDR3 is built from 13 residues. This CDR3 reads CAWSVPGTDGYTF. CDR3 DNA: TGTGCCTGGAGTGTGCCAGGGACGGATGGCTACACCTTC.

Note on this clone: Other DNA sequences in this specimen translate into the identical CDR3. The CDR3 bases are TGTGCCAGCAGCTTAAAAGGGGGGACTGAAGCTTTCTTT. Its translation is CASSLKGGTEAFF. J is TRBJ1-1 and V is TRBV7-2, with a weak D call TRBD1 (6 bases). Trimming took off 2 bases at V and 5 bases at J, with 9 bases between the two ends. This CDR3 contains 13 residues. From germline, CDR1 is SGHTA and CDR2 FQGNSA.